This T cell receptor beta chain was documented in a study of blood T cell repertoires in COVID-19. At the level of the study: PBMCs, B-cell-depleted T cells, or T cells provided the cDNA or gDNA that made up the material.

Germline V gene data show CDR1 as MDHEN and CDR2 as SYDVKM. The CDR3 has 14 amino acids. The V and J ends lost 1 base and 7 bases respectively, with 11 bases between them. The protocol was immunoSEQ multiplex PCR, while the TCRdb copy is restricted to in-frame clones and leaves out a portion. The sample holds approximately 240,000 clones; 84% are singletons and the top ten take 4% to 4.5%. What was sequenced was peripheral blood. The TCR sequence derives from a man aged 50-60 years with acute or convalescent COVID-19. V is TRBV28 and J is TRBJ1-5; maybe TRBD1 (5 bases). This CDR3 reads CASSLYTGQQPQHF. Here the CDR3 DNA reads TGTGCCAGCAGTTTATATACAGGTCAACAGCCCCAGCATTTT.